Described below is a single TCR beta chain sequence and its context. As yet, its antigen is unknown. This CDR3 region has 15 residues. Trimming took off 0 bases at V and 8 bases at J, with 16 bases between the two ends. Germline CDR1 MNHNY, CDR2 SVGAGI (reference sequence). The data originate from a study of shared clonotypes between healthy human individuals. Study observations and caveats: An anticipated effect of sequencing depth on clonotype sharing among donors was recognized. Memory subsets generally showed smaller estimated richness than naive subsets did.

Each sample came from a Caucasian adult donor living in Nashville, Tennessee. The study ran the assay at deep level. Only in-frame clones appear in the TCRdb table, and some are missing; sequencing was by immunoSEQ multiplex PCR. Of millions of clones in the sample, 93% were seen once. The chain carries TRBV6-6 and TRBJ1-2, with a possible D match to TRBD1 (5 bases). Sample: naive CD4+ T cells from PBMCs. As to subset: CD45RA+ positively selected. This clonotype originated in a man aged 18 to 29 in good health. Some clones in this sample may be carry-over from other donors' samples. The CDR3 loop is CASSYSSGTRYGYTF. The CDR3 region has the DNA TGTGCCAGCAGTTACTCGAGCGGGACCAGATACGGCTACACCTTC.